This T cell receptor (beta chain) was recovered during a study of CD8+ T cells in alopecia areata. The junction had 13 bases not matched to a gene; V was cut back by 6 bases and J by 7 bases. The CDR3 runs 14 residues. Per the germline V gene, CDR1 is GTSNPN and CDR2 is SVGIG (reference sequence). Sequencing templates came from extracted RNA that was reverse transcribed into cDNA. TCRdb keeps only in-frame clones here, not all; method: immunoSEQ multiplex PCR. The table has about 150,000 clones, approximately 65% seen once. V is TRBV30 and J is TRBJ2-7; TRBD1 aligns across 9 bases. Sequenced input: CD8+ T cells sorted from blood. The TCR originated in a human donor in good health. In DNA form, the CDR3 reads TGTGCCTGTTTGCCTCCCACAGGGGGCCGGGAGCAGTACTTC. It yields the protein CACLPPTGGREQYF. Full variable domain (missing parts from reference TRBV30 and TRBJ2-7): SQTIHQWPATLVQPVGSPLSLECTVEGTSNPNLYWYRQAAGRGLQLLFYSVGIGQISSEVPQNLSASRPQDRQFILSSKKLLLSDSGFYLCACLPPTGGREQYFGPGTRLTVT.